The 15 T cell receptor beta chains below all came from one sample that was sequenced in a study of blood T cell repertoires in COVID-19. Sequencing was performed with immunoSEQ multiplex PCR; in TCRdb, only in-frame clones are kept and a portion is missing. Found here are about 440,000 clones, approximately 90% of them singletons; the top ten hold around 13%. The sample was peripheral blood. The origin of the receptors is a woman in her forties or fifties with COVID-19, enrolled during active disease.

The rearrangement joins TRBV15 to TRBJ1-5, with 11 bases that match TRBD1. CDR3 length: 15 residues. Germline-derived CDR1 and CDR2 are LNHNV and YYDKDF (reference sequence). V was pared by 6 bases and J by 8 bases, with 9 bases of the junction left unmatched. CDR3 residues: CATRGGTGGFKPQHF. The CDR3 coding sequence is TGTGCCACCAGAGGGGGGACAGGGGGTTTCAAGCCCCAGCATTTT. Complete variable domain (other parts from reference TRBV15 and TRBJ1-5): DAMVIQNPRYQVTQFGKPVTLSCSQTLNHNVMYWYQQKSSQAPKLLFHYYDKDFNNEADTPDNFQSRRPNTSFCFLDIRSPGLGDTAMYLCATRGGTGGFKPQHFGDGTRLSIL.

V is TRBV29-1 and J is TRBJ2-7; 9 bases align to TRBD1. This CDR3 is built from 20 residues. V dropped 7 bases and J dropped 0; count of bases not matched to a gene: 25. CDR1 and CDR2 (germline): SQVTM, ANQGSEA. The CDR3 loop reads CSGRLTGGQGIRVCSYEQYF. Here the CDR3 DNA reads TGCAGCGGCCGGTTGACGGGTGGACAGGGGATAAGGGTGTGCTCCTACGAGCAGTACTTC.

This chain connects TRBV10-2 to TRBJ2-1, with 9 bases lining up with TRBD1. Looked up from germline, CDR1 is WSHSY and CDR2 is SAAADI. CDR3 length: 16 amino acids. V lost 5 bases to trimming and J lost 4 bases; unmatched junction nucleotides: 9. The CDR3 here is CASSPQVGQGYNEQFF. Here the CDR3 DNA reads TGCGCCAGCAGTCCTCAGGTGGGACAGGGATACAATGAGCAGTTCTTC.

This sequence joins TRBV3-1 (or the pseudogene TRBV3-2) and TRBJ1-1, with D perhaps TRBD1 (5 bases). V shed 1 base and J shed 4 bases, with 10 bases lying between them. This CDR3 is 14 amino acids long. Germline V gene lookup returns CDR1 LGHDT and CDR2 YNNKEL (reference sequence). This CDR3 is CASSQGQHSTEAFF. The CDR3 region has the DNA TGTGCCAGCAGCCAAGGACAGCATAGCACTGAAGCTTTCTTT.

This chain joins TRBV27 and TRBJ1-6, with D unclear. Germline CDR1 MNHEY, CDR2 SMNVEV (reference sequence). Trimming took 4 bases from V and 3 from J, leaving 22 bases between them. The CDR3 has 19 amino acids. The CDR3 loop reads CASSSSRDERVIYNSPLHF. The CDR3 DNA reads as TGTGCCAGCAGTTCGTCTCGAGACGAGAGGGTGATCTATAATTCACCCCTCCACTTT.

The chain is built from TRBV12-3 or TRBV12-4 and TRBJ1-5, with 7 positions matching TRBD1. This CDR3 spans 13 amino acids. The trim removed 7 bases at V and 4 bases at J, leaving 4 bases unmatched. CDR3 DNA sequence: TGTGCCAGCACCTCGACAGGGAATCAGCCCCAGCATTTT. Translating it yields CASTSTGNQPQHF.

The chain employs TRBV28 and TRBJ2-3; 7 nucleotides agree with TRBD1. CDR1 is MDHEN and CDR2 is SYDVKM in the germline V gene. This CDR3 comprises 13 residues. V lost 7 bases, J lost 9 bases, and 10 bases stayed unmatched. In DNA, the CDR3 is TGTGCCAGCACTCCGACAGGGCGGCCGACGCAGTATTTT. Translation gives CASTPTGRPTQYF.

This clone was seen a single time. V gene TRBV12-3 or TRBV12-4 combines with J gene TRBJ1-1; 8 bases agree with TRBD1. Losses at the gene ends were 6 bases for V and 6 bases for J; bases not matched to a gene: 3. The length of the CDR3 is 12 residues. CDR3 nucleotides: TGTGCCAGCAGGCGACAGGGGTCTGAAGCTTTCTTT. It is translated as CASRRQGSEAFF.

This clone was observed many times. This sequence joins TRBV30 and TRBJ2-7; 9 nucleotides agree with TRBD2. The CDR3 is made up of 15 amino acids. V lost 3 bases, J lost 4 bases, and 10 bases stayed unmatched. The germline CDR1 and CDR2 sequences are GTSNPN and SVGIG (reference sequence). The CDR3 loop reads CAWSSAGGIGYEQYF. In DNA form, the CDR3 reads TGTGCCTGGAGCTCAGCGGGGGGCATAGGGTACGAGCAGTACTTC.

The chain combines TRBV28 with TRBJ1-6, with D possibly TRBD1 on 6 matching bases. V lost 4 bases and J 9 bases, leaving 16 bases between the germline ends. Germline CDR1 is MDHEN and CDR2 is SYDVKM. CDR3 length: 15 residues. CDR3 in DNA: TGTGCCAGCAGTTCCGGACAGTCTAGGGGTTCACCCCTCCACTTT. This codes for CASSSGQSRGSPLHF. Together with reference TRBV28 and TRBJ1-6, the CDR3 gives the full variable domain: DVKVTQSSRYLVKRTGEKVFLECVQDMDHENMFWYRQDPGLGLRLIYFSYDVKMKEKGDIPEGYSVSREKKERFSLILESASTNQTSMYLCASSSGQSRGSPLHFGNGTRLTVT.

The gene calls are TRBV7-3 and TRBJ1-2; tentative D call: TRBD1 (5 bases). In germline, CDR1 is SGHTA, CDR2 FQGTGA. The CDR3 is 13 amino acids. Between the trimmed V and J ends, which lost 2 bases and 7 bases, there was a span of 11 bases. In nucleotides, the CDR3 is TGTGCCAGCAGCTTATACGGGGGAGGTGGCTACACCTTC. Translation gives CASSLYGGGGYTF.

The chain combines TRBV5-1 with TRBJ2-3, with TRBD2 as a possible D gene (6 bases). Looked up from germline, CDR1 is SGHRS and CDR2 is YFSETQ. The CDR3 length is 16 residues. Trimming stripped 4 bases from V and 3 bases from J, with 18 bases between. The CDR3 sequence: CASSLSVSLATDTQYF. In nucleotides, the CDR3 is TGCGCCAGCAGCCTGTCGGTGTCGCTAGCGACAGATACGCAGTATTTT.

This clone was seen once. CDR3 region: CASSLQGNTEAFF. As DNA, the CDR3 is TGTGCCAGCAGCCTACAGGGGAACACTGAAGCTTTCTTT. The V gene is TRBV14, the J gene TRBJ1-1, with D possibly TRBD1 on 6 matching bases. The CDR3 length is 13 residues. Germline V gene lookup returns CDR1 SGHDN and CDR2 FVKESK. V gave up 4 bases and J gave up 1 base, with 7 bases separating them.

The chain couples TRBV30 to TRBJ2-6; D gene unclear. The germline gives CDR1 GTSNPN, CDR2 SVGIG (reference sequence). The CDR3 is 14 amino acids. V lost 0 bases to trimming and J lost 3 bases, with 6 bases between them. CDR3 residues: CAWSVGYGANVLTF. Written as DNA, the CDR3 is TGTGCCTGGAGTGTGGGCTATGGGGCCAACGTCCTGACTTTC. Looking up the rest from reference TRBV30 and TRBJ2-6 gives the full variable domain: SQTIHQWPATLVQPVGSPLSLECTVEGTSNPNLYWYRQAAGRGLQLLFYSVGIGQISSEVPQNLSASRPQDRQFILSSKKLLLSDSGFYLCAWSVGYGANVLTFGAGSRLTVL.

The V gene is TRBV19, the J gene TRBJ1-4; 9 nucleotides match TRBD1. This CDR3 spans 15 amino acids. The V gene end was trimmed by 5 bases and the J gene end by 7 bases; junction bases not matched to a gene: 8. The germline V gene encodes CDR1 LNHDA and CDR2 SQIVND (reference sequence). The CDR3, as DNA: TGTGCCAGTAGTCCACGGACAGGGGAGGGTGAAAAACTGTTTTTT. It codes for CASSPRTGEGEKLFF.